This TCR beta chain was found in a study of CD8 T cells in ankylosing spondylitis. Only a few counts were recorded for this clonotype. V lost 0 bases, J lost 4 bases, and 14 bases lay in between. The CDR3 consists of 15 residues. CDR1 and CDR2 from the germline V gene are SGDLS and YYNGEE. TCRdb fed the 5' RACE reads into MiXCR, producing one record per CDR3 protein. The sample has approximately 150,000 distinct CDR3 sequences; 9.5% to 10% are singletons. The sample comprised blood, either unsorted or a sorted T cell fraction (not recorded which). The receptor was isolated from a female donor with ankylosing spondylitis or in good health (not recorded which). The gene calls are TRBV9 and TRBJ2-7; D may be TRBD1 or TRBD2 (5 bases each). Here the CDR3 DNA reads TGTGCCAGCAGCGTAGATGGGGGAGAGGCGTACGAGCAGTACTTC. Its protein product is CASSVDGGEAYEQYF. Based on the CDR3 plus reference TRBV9 and TRBJ2-7, the full variable domain is DSGVTQTPKHLITATGQRVTLRCSPRSGDLSVYWYQQSLDQGLQFLIQYYNGEERAKGNILERFSAQQFPDLHSELNLSSLELGDSALYFCASSVDGGEAYEQYFGPGTRLTVT.